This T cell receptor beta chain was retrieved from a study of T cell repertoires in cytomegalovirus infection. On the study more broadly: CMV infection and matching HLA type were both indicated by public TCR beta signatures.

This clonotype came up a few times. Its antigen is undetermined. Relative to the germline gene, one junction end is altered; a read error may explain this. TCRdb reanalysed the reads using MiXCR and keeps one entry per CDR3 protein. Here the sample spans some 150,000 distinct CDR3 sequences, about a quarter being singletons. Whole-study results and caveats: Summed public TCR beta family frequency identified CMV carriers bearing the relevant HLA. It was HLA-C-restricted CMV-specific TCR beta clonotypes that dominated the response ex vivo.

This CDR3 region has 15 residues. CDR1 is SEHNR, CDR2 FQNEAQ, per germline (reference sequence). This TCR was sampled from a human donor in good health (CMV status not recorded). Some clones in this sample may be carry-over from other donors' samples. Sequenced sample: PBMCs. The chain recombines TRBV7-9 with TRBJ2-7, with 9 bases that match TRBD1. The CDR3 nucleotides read TGTGCTAGCAGTCTTGGGGACAGGGCATCCTACGAGCAGTACTTC. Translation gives CASSLGDRASYEQYF.